The sequence of this TCR beta chain was determined in a study of cytomegalovirus exposure and HLA in healthy donors (dated by TCRdb to about 2017). Study-level background: In an earlier analysis of 450 to 750 of the donors, around 300 Gb of sequence data and some 100 million unique TCR beta sequences from about 190 million T cells were reported. An early release covering around 630 HLA-typed donors comprised 250 to 350 gigabases of sequencing data and roughly 85 million unique TCR sequences. The genetic ancestry cluster associated with self-reported Caucasian donors included about 84% of the 398 genotyped donors. The aim of the study was to test whether cataloging public T cell receptors could identify signatures of past pathogen exposure. The T cell repertoires of 666 subjects were profiled by immunosequencing and related to cytomegalovirus serostatus. Along with the roughly 610-subject first cohort, a separate validation cohort of some 130 different subjects was used. To predict cytomegalovirus infection status, the study combined high-throughput TCR immunosequencing, statistical association of individual TCRs with disease status, and machine learning. To study patterns of TCR occurrence, a later analysis re-analyzed previously published TCR beta repertoires from 666 donors and added high-resolution HLA genotyping. In the later analysis, no new phenotypic data were used to find candidate immune exposures; instead, reliance was placed on TCR beta sequences and their occurrence across donors. In an earlier analysis of more than 550 of the donors, high-throughput TCR beta sequencing was used to judge whether each TCR beta V gene segment behaved as functional or pseudogenic. Donor age, sex, ethnicity and CMV serostatus were collected together with the repertoire data. Genome-wide SNP genotypes for about 65% of the roughly 670 donors were used in a later genetic analysis, which treated that subset as a discovery cohort. All discovery cohort repertoires had been generated on a single sequencing platform. Both class I and class II loci were covered by HLA typing, at four-digit resolution. The number of typed donors differed by locus: about 629-630 for A, B, C, DRB1 and DQB1; 500 to 550 for DQA1; approximately 610 for DPA1; and about 450 for DPB1. Roughly five DR-DQ haplotypes were handled as single units for association and clustering, since linkage in the cohort was strong. On average, around 200,000 unique TCR beta nucleotide sequences were sequenced per donor among some 420 genotyped donors of the cohort, with roughly 19% of those sequences being non-productive. The paper's findings and limits, for the study overall: A group of highly shared sequence variants was considered likely to be a technical artifact of the sequencing pipeline. According to a later analysis, parvovirus B19, influenza, CMV and Epstein-Barr virus appeared linked to several top co-occurrence clusters. A later genetic analysis reported fewer N-insertions in productive TCRs among donors in an Asian-associated ancestry cluster than the roughly 700-donor mean. According to a later analysis, TCR association rates differed among HLA loci, with DRB1 alleles showing the most associated TCRs and HLA-C alleles showing the fewest. In a later analysis, HLA-associated TCR beta chains were found to be more clonally expanded and to have lower generation probabilities than equally common non-associated chains. According to a later analysis, most CMV-associated TCR beta chains appeared to be HLA-restricted, and the HLA associations seemed to be driven largely by CMV exposure. When HLA alleles, especially DR and DQ, strongly co-occurred, attributing TCR associations to individual alleles was difficult. A later analysis associated 16,951 TCR beta sequences with specific HLA alleles at a false discovery rate of 0.05. A further reported finding was that TCR beta sequences accurately predicted the HLA-A and HLA-B alleles for most subjects in the first cohort. Because counts were too low, about 15 rarely observed V segments, including chromosome 9 orphons, were left out of the earlier analysis of about 620 of the donors. Correlated functional status among segregating V segments might be attributable to linkage disequilibrium, but an unknown experimental factor could not be ruled out. A total of fewer than 200 TCR beta chains were listed by the study as associated with cytomegalovirus. Cytomegalovirus status was reported to be diagnosed by the classifier with high specificity and sensitivity in both the original and validation cohorts. In an earlier analysis of under 600 of the donors, most TCR beta V segments were observed in productive rearrangements about 87% or about 30% of the time, broadly matching IMGT annotations. Because some donors lacked HLA typing at each locus, the association tests relied only on the typed subset. The authors suggested that the approach could potentially be generalized to other disease states and immunological phenotypes. The presence/absence analyses assumed that sequencing depth was roughly uniform across donors, and that assumption may not be true. Across donors, most TCR sequences were observed very rarely, whereas some public TCRs were present in many individuals. A few of the identified cytomegalovirus-associated TCR beta chains were confirmed in vitro to be specific for cytomegalovirus antigens. The cohort was sequenced for TCR beta chains only, and without alpha or paired-chain data the features that could be detected were limited. For the cohort, immune exposure information was limited to CMV serostatus. Some IMGT-functional V segments, including TRBV6-2 and TRBV6-3, could not be told apart with the 87-base-pair reads, so those segments were excluded. An association between a missense DCLRE1C variant and V-gene and J-gene trimming of TCR beta chains was found in a later genetic analysis and replicated in an independent cohort.

Library construction relied on the immunoSEQ multiplex PCR assay. A mixture of 60 forward primers for TCR Vbeta segments and 13 reverse primers for TCR Jbeta segments was used in the multiplex PCR. The CDR3 region of rearranged TCR beta genes was amplified from genomic DNA with a multiplex PCR assay. The Illumina HiSeq System was used to sequence the amplified TCR beta libraries as 87-base-pair reads. The source study handled its data this way. In a later analysis, 80 million or so unique TCR beta chains were counted across the roughly 610 repertoires, and roughly 11 million of these chains were shared by at least two donors. Raw reads were error-corrected and collapsed into unique sequences by a nearest-neighbor algorithm in which closely related sequences were merged to remove PCR and sequencing errors. CDR3 sequences were aligned to IMGT reference sequences to assign V, D and J gene segments. For a sequence to be retained, a match of at least six nucleotides to both a V gene segment and a J gene segment was required. A rearrangement counted as productive if the CDR3 had no stop codons and remained in frame with V and J, and every other rearrangement counted as non-productive. Following IMGT convention, CDR3 was defined as the stretch from the second conserved V-encoded cysteine to the conserved J-encoded phenylalanine. The earlier analysis of 587 of the donors excluded sequences that lacked an unambiguous match to a single V gene segment. An earlier analysis of 587 of the donors called V segments functional above 56.7% productive rearrangements and segregating when the between-donor standard deviation exceeded 5%. A statistical classification framework was built for diagnosing cytomegalovirus status from the catalog of TCR beta chain sequences. A later analysis assigned V and J genes by comparing TCR nucleotide sequences with IMGT/GENE-DB human TR gene sequences. A later analysis assigned CDR3 sequences and most-parsimonious VDJ recombination scenarios with the TCRdist pipeline. In a later analysis, each TCR beta chain was defined by its CDR3 amino acid sequence together with its V-gene family, and reads lacking a unique V-gene family were excluded. A later analysis removed over 500 highly shared, low-generation-probability nucleotide sequences to deal with suspected cross-contamination and a sequencing artifact. A later analysis calculated a clonal expansion index for each public chain from normalized within-repertoire ranks of inferred template counts. In a later analysis, generation probabilities were computed with a VDJ recombination model fitted to out-of-frame rearrangements, and the resulting probabilities were checked against IGoR. Hypergeometric tests were used in a later analysis to score TCR-TCR, TCR-HLA and TCR-CMV co-occurrence, with a repertoire-size bias correction applied to the TCR pairs. False discovery rates were estimated in a later analysis by permuting HLA or CMV assignments 20 times. In a later analysis, co-occurring TCRs were grouped with DBSCAN, and TCRdist sequence similarity was added when clustering was performed within HLA-allele-positive subsets. Co-occurrence clustering excluded repertoires with fewer than 30,000 or more than 120,000 public chains, plus five with anomalous nucleotide sharing. TCRdb retrieved this table from immuneACCESS and kept in-frame rearrangements only. Not all clones are present; in checked studies, unresolved V genes account for under half, and no reason is known for the remainder. From that table come the V and J calls and clone size; the DNA was used to work out D and trimming. The sample has around 72,000 clones on record, 65% to 80% of them singletons. In total, the top ten clones hold 20% to 25% of the sample.

The cohort comprised 670 or so healthy bone marrow donors. All cohort members were sampled while nominally healthy, although unrecorded immune exposures were likely present. The donor tested CMV seropositive, placing the donor among the 289 seropositive members of the cohort. A peripheral blood sample was provided by each donor, and peripheral blood mononuclear cells were used for TCR beta sequencing. The Qiagen DNeasy Blood Extraction Kit was used to extract genomic DNA from the blood cell samples. This clone was recorded once. This clone's antigen is unknown. No quality values exist for individual bases; no much larger clone is one base distant. CDR3 length: 11 amino acids, cysteine to phenylalanine. Of all the DNA, just the CDR3 is kept, 33 bases in frame from base 1.

Recombination linked TRBV21-1 to TRBJ1-2. TRBV21-1 is a listed pseudogene. The sample consisted of PBMCs. The clonotype was recovered from a man aged 35 to 55 in good health and CMV-seropositive. CDR3 loop: CASPLFYGYTF. DNA sequence: TGTGCCAGCCCCCTCTTCTATGGCTACACCTTC.